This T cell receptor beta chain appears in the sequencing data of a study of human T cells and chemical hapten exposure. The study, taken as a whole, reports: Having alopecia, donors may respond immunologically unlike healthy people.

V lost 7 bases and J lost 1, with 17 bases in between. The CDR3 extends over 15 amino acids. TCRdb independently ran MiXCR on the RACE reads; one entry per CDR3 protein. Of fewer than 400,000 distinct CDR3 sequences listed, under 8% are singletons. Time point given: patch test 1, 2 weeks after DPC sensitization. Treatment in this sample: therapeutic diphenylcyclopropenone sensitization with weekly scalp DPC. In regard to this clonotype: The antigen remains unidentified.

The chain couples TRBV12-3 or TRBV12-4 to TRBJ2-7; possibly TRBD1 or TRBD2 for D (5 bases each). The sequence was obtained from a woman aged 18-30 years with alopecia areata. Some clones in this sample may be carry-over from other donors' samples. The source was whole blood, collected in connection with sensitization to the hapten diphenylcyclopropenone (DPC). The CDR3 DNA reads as TGTGCCAGCATGTCCCGGGACGGAAGGTCCTACGAGCAGTACTTC. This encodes CASMSRDGRSYEQYF.